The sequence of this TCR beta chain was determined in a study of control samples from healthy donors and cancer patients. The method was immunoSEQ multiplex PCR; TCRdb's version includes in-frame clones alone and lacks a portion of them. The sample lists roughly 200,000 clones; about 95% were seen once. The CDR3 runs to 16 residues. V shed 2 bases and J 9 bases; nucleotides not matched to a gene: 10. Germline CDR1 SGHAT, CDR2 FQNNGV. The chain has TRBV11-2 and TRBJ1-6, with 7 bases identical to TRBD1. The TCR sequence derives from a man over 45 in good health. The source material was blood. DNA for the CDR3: TGTGCCAGCAGCTTAAGCAGGCCCAGGGGGACTTCACCCCTCCACTTT. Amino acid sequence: CASSLSRPRGTSPLHF.